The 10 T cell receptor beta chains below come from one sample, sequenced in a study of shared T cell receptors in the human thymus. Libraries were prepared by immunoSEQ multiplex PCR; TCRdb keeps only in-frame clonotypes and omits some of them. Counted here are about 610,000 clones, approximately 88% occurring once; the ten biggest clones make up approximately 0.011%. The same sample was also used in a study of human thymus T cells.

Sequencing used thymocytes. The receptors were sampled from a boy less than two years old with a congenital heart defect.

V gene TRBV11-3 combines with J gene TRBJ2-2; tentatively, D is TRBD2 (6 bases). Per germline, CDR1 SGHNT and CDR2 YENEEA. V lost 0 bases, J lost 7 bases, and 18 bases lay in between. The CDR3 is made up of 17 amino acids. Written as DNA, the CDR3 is TGTGCCAGCAGCTTAGATCGCCAGCGGGCGAAGGGCGGGGAGCTGTTTTTT. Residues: CASSLDRQRAKGGELFF. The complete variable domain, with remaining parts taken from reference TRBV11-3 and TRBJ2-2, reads EAGVVQSPRYKIIEKKQPVAFWCNPISGHNTLYWYLQNLGQGPELLIRYENEEAVDDSQLPKDRFSAERLKGVDSTLKIQPAELGDSAVYLCASSLDRQRAKGGELFFGEGSRLTVL.

This CDR3 reads CASSQGTSGSYNEQFF. The DNA for the CDR3 is TGTGCCAGCAGCCAAGGGACTAGCGGCTCCTACAATGAGCAGTTCTTC. The chain has TRBV4-2 and TRBJ2-1; 10 bases align to TRBD2. CDR3 length equals 16 residues. The junction had 0 bases not matched to a gene; V was cut back by 1 base and J by 0 bases. CDR1 LGHNA and CDR2 YNFKEQ come from the germline V gene.

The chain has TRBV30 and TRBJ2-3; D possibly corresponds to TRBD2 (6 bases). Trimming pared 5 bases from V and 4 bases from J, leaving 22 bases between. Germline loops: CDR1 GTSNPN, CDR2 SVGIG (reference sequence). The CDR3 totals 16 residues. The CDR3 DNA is TGTGCCTGGGGAGGAGCGGGCGCTAGGGCGGCAGATACGCAGTATTTT. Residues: CAWGGAGARAADTQYF.

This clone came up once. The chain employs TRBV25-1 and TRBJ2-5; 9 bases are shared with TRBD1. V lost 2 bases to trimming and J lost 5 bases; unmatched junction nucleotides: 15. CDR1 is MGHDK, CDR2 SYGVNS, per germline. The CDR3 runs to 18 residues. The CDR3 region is CASSEPGQGRPGGETQYF. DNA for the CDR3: TGTGCCAGCAGTGAACCTGGACAGGGGAGGCCTGGGGGGGAGACCCAGTACTTC.

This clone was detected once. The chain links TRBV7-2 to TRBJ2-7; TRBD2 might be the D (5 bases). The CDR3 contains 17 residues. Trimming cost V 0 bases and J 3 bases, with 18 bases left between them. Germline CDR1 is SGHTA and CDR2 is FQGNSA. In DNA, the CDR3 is TGTGCCAGCAGCTTAGCGCTTATGGCTAGCCGCTACTACGAGCAGTACTTC. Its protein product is CASSLALMASRYYEQYF.

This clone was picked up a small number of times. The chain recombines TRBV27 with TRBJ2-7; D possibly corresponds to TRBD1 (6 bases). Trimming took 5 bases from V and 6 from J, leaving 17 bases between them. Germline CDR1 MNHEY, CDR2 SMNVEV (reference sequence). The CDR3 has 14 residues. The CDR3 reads CASSPRTVLGEQYF. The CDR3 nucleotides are TGTGCCAGCAGTCCACGGACAGTCCTCGGCGAGCAGTACTTC.

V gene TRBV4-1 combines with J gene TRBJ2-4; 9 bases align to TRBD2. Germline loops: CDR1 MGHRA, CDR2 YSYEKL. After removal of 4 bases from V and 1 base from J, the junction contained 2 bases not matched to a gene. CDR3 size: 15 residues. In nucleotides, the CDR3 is TGCGCCAGCAGCCTCGGACTAGCGGCCAAAAACATTCAGTACTTC. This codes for CASSLGLAAKNIQYF.

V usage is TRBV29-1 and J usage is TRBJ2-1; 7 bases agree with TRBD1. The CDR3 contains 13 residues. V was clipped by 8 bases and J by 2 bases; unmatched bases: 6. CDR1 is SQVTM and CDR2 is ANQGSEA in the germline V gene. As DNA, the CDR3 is TGCAGCCTTCTAAGGGGGCCCTACAATGAGCAGTTCTTC. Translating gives CSLLRGPYNEQFF.

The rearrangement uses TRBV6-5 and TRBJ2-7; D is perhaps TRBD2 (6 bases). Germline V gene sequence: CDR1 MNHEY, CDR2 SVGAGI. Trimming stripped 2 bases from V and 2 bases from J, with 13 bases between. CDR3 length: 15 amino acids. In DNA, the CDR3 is TGTGCCAGCAGTTACCGGGAGCGGGCGACCTACGAGCAGTACTTC. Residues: CASSYRERATYEQYF.

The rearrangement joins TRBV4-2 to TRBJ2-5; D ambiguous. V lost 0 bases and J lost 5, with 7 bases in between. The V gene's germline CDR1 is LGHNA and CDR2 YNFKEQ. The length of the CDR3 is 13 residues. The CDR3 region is CASSQDSGETQYF. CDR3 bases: TGTGCCAGCAGCCAAGATTCCGGGGAGACCCAGTACTTC.